Given below is one TCR beta chain in context. Its antigen is still unknown. The data derive from a study of cytomegalovirus exposure and HLA in healthy donors. Study observations and caveats: The tendency of first-cohort TCR clusters to co-occur in the 100 to 150 validation repertoires emerged from a later analysis. In vitro assays verified that three CMV-associated chains recognized CMV antigens specifically.

Germline CDR1 LNHDA, CDR2 SQIVND (reference sequence). This CDR3 has 16 residues. The J segment lost 7 bases and the V segment lost 7 bases, leaving 11 bases of the junction unmatched. Data came from immunoSEQ multiplex PCR; TCRdb stores just in-frame clones and leaves some out. The sample has roughly 120,000 clones; around 92% are singletons. The chain couples TRBV19 to TRBJ1-6; 9 nucleotides match TRBD1. Sequences were obtained from PBMCs. The TCR was taken from a man younger than 45 in good health and CMV-seronegative. In DNA, the CDR3 is TGTGCCAGTACAAACACCGGGACAGGGTCAAATTCACCCCTCCACTTT. This translates into CASTNTGTGSNSPLHF.